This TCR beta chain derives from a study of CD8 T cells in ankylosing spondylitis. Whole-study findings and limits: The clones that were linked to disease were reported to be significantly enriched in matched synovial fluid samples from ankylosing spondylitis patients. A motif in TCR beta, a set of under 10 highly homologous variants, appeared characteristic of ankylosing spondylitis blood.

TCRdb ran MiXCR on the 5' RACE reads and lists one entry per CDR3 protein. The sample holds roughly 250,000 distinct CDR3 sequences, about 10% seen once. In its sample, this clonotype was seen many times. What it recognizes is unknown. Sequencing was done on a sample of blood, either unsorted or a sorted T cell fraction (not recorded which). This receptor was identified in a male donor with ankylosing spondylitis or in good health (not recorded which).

DNA for the CDR3: TGCGCCAGCAGCTTGGTCATCACTCCCCTCGACACAGATACGCAGTATTTT. Translation: CASSLVITPLDTDTQYF. The gene calls are TRBV5-1 and TRBJ2-3; no clear D gene. Trimming removed 0 bases at V and 2 bases at J, with 16 bases between. This CDR3 has 17 amino acids. Germline assignment: CDR1 SGHRS and CDR2 YFSETQ.